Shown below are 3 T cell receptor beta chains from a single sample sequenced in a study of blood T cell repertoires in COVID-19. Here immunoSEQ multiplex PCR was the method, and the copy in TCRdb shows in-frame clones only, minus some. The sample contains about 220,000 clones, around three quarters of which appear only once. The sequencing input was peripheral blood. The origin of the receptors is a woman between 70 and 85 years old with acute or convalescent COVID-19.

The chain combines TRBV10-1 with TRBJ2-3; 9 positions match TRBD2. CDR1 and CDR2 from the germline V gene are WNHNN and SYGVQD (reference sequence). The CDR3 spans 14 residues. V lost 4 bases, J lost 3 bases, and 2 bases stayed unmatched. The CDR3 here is CASSVAGGTDTQYF. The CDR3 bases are TGCGCCAGCAGTGTCGCGGGGGGGACAGATACGCAGTATTTT.

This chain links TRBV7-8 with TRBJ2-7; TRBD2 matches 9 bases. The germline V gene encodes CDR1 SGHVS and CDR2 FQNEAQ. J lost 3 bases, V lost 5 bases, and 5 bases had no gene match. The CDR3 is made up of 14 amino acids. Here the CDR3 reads CASSLSSGVYEQYF. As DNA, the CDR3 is TGTGCCAGCAGCCTATCTAGCGGGGTCTACGAGCAGTACTTC.

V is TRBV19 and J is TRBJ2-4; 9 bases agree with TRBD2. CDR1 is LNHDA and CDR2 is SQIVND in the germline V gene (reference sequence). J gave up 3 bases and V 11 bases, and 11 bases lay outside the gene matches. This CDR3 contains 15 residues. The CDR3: CASAGGAYGKNIQYF. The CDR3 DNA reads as TGTGCCTCTGCGGGGGGGGCCTATGGCAAAAACATTCAGTACTTC.